Listed below are T cell receptor beta chains from one sample, sequenced in a study of tumor-infiltrating lymphocytes in primary liver carcinoma. Each CDR3 protein is one row after TCRdb ran MiXCR on the multiplex PCR reads. Here the sample spans 110,000 or so distinct CDR3 sequences, about four fifths being singletons. The sample consisted of liver tumor tissue from sampling region 3. These receptors were collected from a man aged 35 to 55 with primary liver carcinoma and hepatitis B virus infection. CDR3s include the opening cysteine and the closing phenylalanine or tryptophan. The D gene is left open where the match is weak. Not all rows give a size; the values are once, few, many and, for expanded clones, a class.

size	J	V	D	DNA	CDR3
.	TRBJ1-5	TRBV29-1	TRBD1	TGCAGAATGGGGACAGGGAATCAGCCCCAGCATTTT	CRMGTGNQPQHF
.	TRBJ2-3	TRBV6-1	.	TGTGCCAGCAGTCAAAACTTCCAAGTCACAGATAGGCAGTATTTT	CASSQNFQVTDRQYF
many	TRBJ1-2	TRBV28	.	TGTGCCAGCAGTACTAGCACAGGGAGTTTGGGCTATGGCTACACCTTC	CASSTSTGSLGYGYTF
.	TRBJ2-1	TRBV4-1	.	TGTACCAGCAGCGCGGGACAGCAGTTCTTC	CTSSAGQQFF
.	TRBJ2-3	TRBV29-1	.	TGCAGGGTTGCGGGACAAGATACGCAGTATTTT	CRVAGQDTQYF
.	TRBJ1-1	TRBV29-1	.	TGCAGCGTCTCTGAGGGCATGGCTGAAGCTTTGTTT	CSVSEGMAEALF
.	TRBJ2-1	TRBV29-1	.	TGCAGCGTTGATATTTCTAGGGCCAATGCCAATGAGCAGTTCTTC	CSVDISRANANEQFF
.	TRBJ1-5	TRBV14	.	TGTGCCAACGGCCAAGGACGGGATCAGCCCCAGCATTTT	CANGQGRDQPQHF
.	TRBJ1-3	TRBV4-1	.	TGCGCCACCAGCCAAGACACGGGTCAAAGGGGTCACTCTGGAAACACCATATATTTT	CATSQDTGQRGHSGNTIYF
.	TRBJ1-4	TRBV4-2	.	TGTGCCAGGAGCCTAGGGGACAAACTGTTTTTT	CARSLGDKLFF
.	TRBJ2-6	TRBV6-6	.	TGTGCCAGCACAATGCTGGTCTCTCGGGTCGACGTCCTGACTTTC	CASTMLVSRVDVLTF
.	TRBJ1-6	TRBV4-3	TRBD1	TGTGCCAGCAGCTCCTCGGACAGGGGACGGAATTCACCCCTCCACTTT	CASSSSDRGRNSPLHF
.	TRBJ2-7	TRBV28	.	TGTGCCAGCAATTTAGACTGGGGGTGCTTTCACGAGCAGTACTTC	CASNLDWGCFHEQYF
.	TRBJ2-3	TRBV7-8	.	TGTGCCAACAGCATTAGCGGATATACAGATACGCAATATTTT	CANSISGYTDTQYF
.	TRBJ2-1	TRBV7-8	.	TGTGCCAGCAACCCAGCCGGCCGCGGGATTGAGCAGTTCTTC	CASNPAGRGIEQFF